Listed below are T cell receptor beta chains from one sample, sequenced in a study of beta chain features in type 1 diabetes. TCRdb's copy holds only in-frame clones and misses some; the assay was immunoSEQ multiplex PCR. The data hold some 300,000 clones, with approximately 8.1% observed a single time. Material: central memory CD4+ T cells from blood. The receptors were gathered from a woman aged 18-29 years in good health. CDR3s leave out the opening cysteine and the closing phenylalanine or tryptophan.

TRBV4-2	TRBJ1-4	ASKRYGVTDVSATNEKLF
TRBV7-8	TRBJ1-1	ASSFLGGTEAF
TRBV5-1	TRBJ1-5	ASSLTADQPQH
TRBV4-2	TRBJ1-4	ASSLGQGAGSREKLF
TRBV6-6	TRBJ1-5	ASSGQGLANQPQH
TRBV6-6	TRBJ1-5	ASSYLDSNQPQH
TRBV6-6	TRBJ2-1	ASSYSVGAYNEQF
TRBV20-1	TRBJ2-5	SAAEQETQY
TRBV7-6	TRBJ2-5	ASSAQGGRETQY
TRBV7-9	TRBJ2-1	ASSFRPGQGDNEQF
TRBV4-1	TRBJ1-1	ASSQAQWENTEAF
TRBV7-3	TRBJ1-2	ASSPGPGVGYT
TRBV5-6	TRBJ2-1	ASSPRFRNEQF
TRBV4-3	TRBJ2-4	ASSHQWTGGENIQY
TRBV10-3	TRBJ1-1	AITTDPGGTEAF
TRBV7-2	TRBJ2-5	ASSLDLGVETQY
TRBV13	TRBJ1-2	ASSSGQGAGYT
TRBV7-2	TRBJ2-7	ASSLALPGVRLGQY
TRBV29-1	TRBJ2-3	SAGFTRSTATQY
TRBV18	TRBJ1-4	ASSERQGTNEKLF
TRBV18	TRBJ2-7	ASSLSTGAYEQY
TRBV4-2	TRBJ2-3	ASSQDQGDTQY
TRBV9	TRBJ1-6	ASSVGSVDSPLH
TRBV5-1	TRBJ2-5	ASSRHLPGQQYQETQY
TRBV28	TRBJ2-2	ASSSGGGRGELF
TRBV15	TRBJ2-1	ATSREAGLSSYNEQF
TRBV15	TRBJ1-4	ATSRGDDRLYEKLF
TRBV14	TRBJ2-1	ASSGRQGGNEQF
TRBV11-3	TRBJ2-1	ASSRQGVGNEQF
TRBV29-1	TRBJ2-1	SARGLAGDNEQF
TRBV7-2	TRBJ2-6	ASSLDRARANVLT
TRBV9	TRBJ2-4	ASSPRPSGAGRNIQY
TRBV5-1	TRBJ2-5	ASRLGIGGTTETQY
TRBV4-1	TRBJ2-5	ASSRLAGETQY
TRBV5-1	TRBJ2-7	ASSPRQGPTREQY
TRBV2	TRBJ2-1	ASSELRYNEQF
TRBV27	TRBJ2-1	ASSFPSQGRNEQF
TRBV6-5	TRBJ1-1	ASRPSRVMNTEAF
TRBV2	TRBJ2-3	ASSGGGGDTQY
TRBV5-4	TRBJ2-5	ASSPGGEETQY
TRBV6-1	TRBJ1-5	ASSTGTGGTQPQH
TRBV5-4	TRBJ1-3	ASSLGPTISAGNTIY
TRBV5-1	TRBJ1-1	ASSVGQGSTEAF
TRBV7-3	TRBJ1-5	ASSLVNQPQH
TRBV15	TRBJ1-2	ATSRGAGAGGYT
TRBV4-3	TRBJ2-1	ASSLGKGYNEQF
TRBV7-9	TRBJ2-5	ASSSTWGDQETQY
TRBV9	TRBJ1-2	ASSPGDTDILNYGYT
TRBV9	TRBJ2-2	ASSDTGDAGELF
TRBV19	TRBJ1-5	ASSIERTALNQPQH
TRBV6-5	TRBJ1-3	ASSYSEGWARNTIY
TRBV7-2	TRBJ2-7	ASSFKTAGVYSYEQY
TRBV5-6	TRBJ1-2	ASSFRQGSYGYT
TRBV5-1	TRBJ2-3	ASSSTSTSLAGGQDTQY
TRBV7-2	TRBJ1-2	ASYQDGTGYGYT
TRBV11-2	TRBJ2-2	ASSSSGGGTGELF
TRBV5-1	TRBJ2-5	ASSSTSGRRLETQY
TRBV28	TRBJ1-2	ASNPTGRRNYGYT
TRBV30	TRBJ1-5	AWNRQGQPQH